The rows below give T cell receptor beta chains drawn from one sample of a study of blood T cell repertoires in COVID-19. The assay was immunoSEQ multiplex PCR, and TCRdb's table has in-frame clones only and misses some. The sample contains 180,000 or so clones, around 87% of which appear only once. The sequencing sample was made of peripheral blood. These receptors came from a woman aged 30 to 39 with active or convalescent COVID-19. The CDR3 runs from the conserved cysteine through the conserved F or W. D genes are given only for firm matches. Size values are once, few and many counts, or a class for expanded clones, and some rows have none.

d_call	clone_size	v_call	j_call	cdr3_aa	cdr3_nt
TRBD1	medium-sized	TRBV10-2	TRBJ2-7	CASTTTGGFYEQYF	TGCGCCAGCACCACGACAGGGGGGTTCTACGAGCAGTACTTC
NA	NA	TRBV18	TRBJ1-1	CASSPQDRMNTEAFF	TGTGCCAGCTCACCTCAAGACAGAATGAACACTGAAGCTTTCTTT
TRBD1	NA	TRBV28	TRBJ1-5	CASSLWDRDQPQHF	TGTGCCAGCAGTTTATGGGACAGGGATCAGCCCCAGCATTTT
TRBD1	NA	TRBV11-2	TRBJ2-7	CASSLGQGAYEQYF	TGTGCCAGCAGCTTGGGACAGGGTGCCTACGAGCAGTACTTC
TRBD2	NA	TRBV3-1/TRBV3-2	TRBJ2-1	CASSLAGGNNEQFF	TGTGCCAGCAGCCTAGCGGGAGGGAACAATGAGCAGTTCTTC
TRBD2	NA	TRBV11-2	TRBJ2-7	CASSFTSGAYEQYF	TGTGCCAGCAGCTTCACTAGCGGGGCTTACGAGCAGTACTTC
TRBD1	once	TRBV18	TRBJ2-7	CASSLGTERSGFYEQYF	TGTGCCAGCTCACTAGGGACAGAGCGGTCCGGGTTCTACGAGCAGTACTTC
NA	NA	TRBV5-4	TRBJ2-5	CASSPLTDFQETQYF	TGTGCCAGCAGCCCTTTGACGGACTTTCAAGAGACCCAGTACTTC
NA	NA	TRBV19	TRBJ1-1	CASNIRGGTEAFF	TGTGCCAGTAACATCCGGGGAGGCACTGAAGCTTTCTTT
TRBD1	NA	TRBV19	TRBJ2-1	CASSTTGTGFYNEQFF	TGTGCCAGTAGTACGACCGGGACAGGGTTCTACAATGAGCAGTTCTTC